This entry concerns a single TCR beta chain. The antigen is not known. Per the germline V gene, CDR1 is DFQATT and CDR2 is SNEGSKA (reference sequence). The length of the CDR3 is 13 residues. This specimen belongs to a study of T cells expressing NK-cell markers. Study-wide findings and caveats: Expanded clones of NKG2C+ T cells had an unclear HCMV specificity.

Libraries used 5'RACE template switching adding universal primer site and UMIs. From the 5' RACE reads, TCRdb lists one entry per CDR3 protein and no DNA. This table lists 30,000 or so distinct CDR3 sequences. The receptor comes from a woman aged 18 to 75 in good health. Sequenced input: blood T cells: a sorted CD56 or NKG2C T cell subset, CD4+ or CD8+ T cells, or bulk PBMC T cells (not recorded which). The chain is built from TRBV20-1 and TRBJ1-1. CDR3 sequence reads: CSARDLRDTEAFF.